Listed below are T cell receptor beta chains from one sample, sequenced in a study of T cell responses to AZD1222 COVID-19 vaccine. The protocol was immunoSEQ multiplex PCR, while the TCRdb copy is restricted to in-frame clones and leaves out a portion. The sample has almost 50,000 clones, roughly 84% seen once. Sequenced material: peripheral blood, taken on day 0 of MenACWY control vaccination. The receptors originated from an adult in good health. CDR3s include the opening cysteine and the closing phenylalanine or tryptophan. The order of the fields is CDR3 protein, CDR3 DNA, D gene, clone size, J gene, V gene. The D gene is left open where the match is weak. Clone size appears in some rows only: once, few, many, or a class for an expanded clone.

CDR3 protein: CAWSRNRGRQPQHF
CDR3 DNA: TGTGCCTGGAGTCGAAACAGGGGTCGCCAGCCCCAGCATTTT
D gene: TRBD1
clone size: -
J gene: TRBJ1-5
V gene: TRBV30

CDR3 protein: CASSDPLLRRGNQPQHF
CDR3 DNA: TGTGCCAGCAGTGATCCCCTGTTAAGGAGGGGCAATCAGCCCCAGCATTTT
D gene: -
clone size: -
J gene: TRBJ1-5
V gene: TRBV6-1

CDR3 protein: CASSGQDIYGYTF
CDR3 DNA: TGTGCCAGCTCAGGACAGGACATCTATGGCTACACCTTC
D gene: TRBD1
clone size: -
J gene: TRBJ1-2
V gene: TRBV18

CDR3 protein: CASSLVGVNTGELFF
CDR3 DNA: TGTGCCAGCAGCTTAGTGGGGGTGAACACCGGGGAGCTGTTTTTT
D gene: -
clone size: -
J gene: TRBJ2-2
V gene: TRBV7-8

CDR3 protein: CASRRTSGRVYEQYF
CDR3 DNA: TGTGCCAGCAGGCGGACTAGCGGGAGGGTCTACGAGCAGTACTTC
D gene: TRBD2
clone size: -
J gene: TRBJ2-7
V gene: TRBV28

CDR3 protein: CASSSRVVETQYF
CDR3 DNA: TGTGCCAGCAGCTCGAGGGTAGTAGAGACCCAGTACTTC
D gene: -
clone size: -
J gene: TRBJ2-5
V gene: TRBV7-2

CDR3 protein: CSVEWGYYGYTF
CDR3 DNA: TGCAGCGTTGAATGGGGGTACTATGGCTACACCTTC
D gene: -
clone size: -
J gene: TRBJ1-2
V gene: TRBV29-1

CDR3 protein: CASYPASVRNTGELFF
CDR3 DNA: TGTGCCAGCTATCCCGCGTCAGTAAGGAACACCGGGGAGCTGTTTTTT
D gene: -
clone size: -
J gene: TRBJ2-2
V gene: TRBV28

CDR3 protein: CASSMTEYEQYF
CDR3 DNA: TGTGCCAGCAGCATGACAGAGTACGAGCAGTACTTC
D gene: -
clone size: -
J gene: TRBJ2-7
V gene: TRBV28

CDR3 protein: CASRIHGGGDYGYTF
CDR3 DNA: TGTGCCAGCAGAATACACGGGGGTGGAGACTATGGCTACACCTTC
D gene: -
clone size: -
J gene: TRBJ1-2
V gene: TRBV7-2

CDR3 protein: CASSEALTLLDRAYGYTF
CDR3 DNA: TGTGCCAGCAGTGAAGCCCTCACCCTCCTTGACAGGGCTTACGGCTACACCTTC
D gene: TRBD1
clone size: -
J gene: TRBJ1-2
V gene: TRBV6-1

CDR3 protein: CASSPWTGTSGYTDTQYF
CDR3 DNA: TGTGCCAGCTCACCATGGACCGGGACTAGCGGATACACAGATACGCAGTATTTT
D gene: TRBD2
clone size: few
J gene: TRBJ2-3
V gene: TRBV18

CDR3 protein: CTSSQGQGAQPQHF
CDR3 DNA: TGCACCAGCAGCCAAGGACAGGGGGCTCAGCCCCAGCATTTT
D gene: -
clone size: -
J gene: TRBJ1-5
V gene: TRBV1

CDR3 protein: CASSTMREKNYGYTF
CDR3 DNA: TGTGCCAGCAGTACCATGCGGGAGAAAAACTATGGCTACACCTTC
D gene: -
clone size: -
J gene: TRBJ1-2
V gene: TRBV11-2

CDR3 protein: CASSLSVNYGYTF
CDR3 DNA: TGCGCCAGCAGTTTGTCGGTTAACTATGGCTACACCTTC
D gene: -
clone size: -
J gene: TRBJ1-2
V gene: TRBV5-1

CDR3 protein: CASGLLLRTSGRAVVTGELFF
CDR3 DNA: TGTGCTAGTGGTCTCTTACTCAGGACTAGCGGGAGGGCCGTCGTCACCGGGGAGCTGTTTTTT
D gene: TRBD2
clone size: -
J gene: TRBJ2-2
V gene: TRBV12-5

CDR3 protein: CASSYSFGGETQYF
CDR3 DNA: TGTGCCAGCAGTTATAGCTTCGGGGGAGAGACCCAGTACTTC
D gene: -
clone size: -
J gene: TRBJ2-5
V gene: TRBV6-5

CDR3 protein: CASSDSVPQVVSDTQYF
CDR3 DNA: TGTGCCAGTAGTGACTCTGTCCCACAGGTGGTGTCAGATACGCAGTATTTT
D gene: -
clone size: -
J gene: TRBJ2-3
V gene: TRBV19

CDR3 protein: CSVEVFWGQVDNEQFF
CDR3 DNA: TGCAGCGTTGAAGTGTTTTGGGGACAGGTGGACAATGAGCAGTTCTTC
D gene: TRBD1
clone size: -
J gene: TRBJ2-1
V gene: TRBV29-1

CDR3 protein: CASSPQGFSGNTIYF
CDR3 DNA: TGTGCCAGCAGCCCACAGGGGTTCTCTGGAAACACCATATATTTT
D gene: TRBD1
clone size: once
J gene: TRBJ1-3
V gene: TRBV11-2

CDR3 protein: CASSQSFTWANTGELFF
CDR3 DNA: TGTGCCAGCAGCCAATCGTTTACATGGGCGAACACCGGGGAGCTGTTTTTT
D gene: -
clone size: -
J gene: TRBJ2-2
V gene: TRBV3-1/TRBV3-2

CDR3 protein: CASSPDYIKRTQYF
CDR3 DNA: TGCGCCAGCAGCCCAGACTATATCAAGAGAACCCAGTACTTC
D gene: -
clone size: -
J gene: TRBJ2-5
V gene: TRBV4-1

CDR3 protein: CASSRPRQNTEAFF
CDR3 DNA: TGTGCCAGCAGCCGGCCTCGCCAGAACACTGAAGCTTTCTTT
D gene: -
clone size: -
J gene: TRBJ1-1
V gene: TRBV11-2

CDR3 protein: CASSYGGPNTEAFF
CDR3 DNA: TGTGCCAGCAGTTACGGGGGCCCGAACACTGAAGCTTTCTTT
D gene: -
clone size: few
J gene: TRBJ1-1
V gene: TRBV6-2/TRBV6-3

CDR3 protein: CASSMSRTQYF
CDR3 DNA: TGTGCCAGCAGTATGTCTAGAACCCAGTACTTC
D gene: -
clone size: -
J gene: TRBJ2-5
V gene: TRBV11-2

CDR3 protein: CASSIRQGDYGYTF
CDR3 DNA: TGTGCCAGCAGTATCAGACAGGGGGACTATGGCTACACCTTC
D gene: TRBD1
clone size: -
J gene: TRBJ1-2
V gene: TRBV27

CDR3 protein: CASSLSWTNNEQFF
CDR3 DNA: TGCGCCAGCAGCTTGAGTTGGACGAACAATGAGCAGTTCTTC
D gene: -
clone size: -
J gene: TRBJ2-1
V gene: TRBV5-1

CDR3 protein: CAWSRIQGNNEKLFF
CDR3 DNA: TGTGCCTGGAGTCGAATACAGGGAAATAATGAAAAACTGTTTTTT
D gene: -
clone size: few
J gene: TRBJ1-4
V gene: TRBV30

CDR3 protein: CASSYLRQDGYTF
CDR3 DNA: TGTGCCAGCAGTTACCTTCGACAGGATGGCTACACCTTC
D gene: -
clone size: -
J gene: TRBJ1-2
V gene: TRBV6-2/TRBV6-3

CDR3 protein: CASSQRGRIYGYTF
CDR3 DNA: TGTGCCAGCAGCCAACGGGGACGTATCTATGGCTACACCTTC
D gene: -
clone size: -
J gene: TRBJ1-2
V gene: TRBV3-1/TRBV3-2

CDR3 protein: CASSRGVQPGRNTEAFF
CDR3 DNA: TGCGCCAGCAGCCGGGGGGTTCAGCCCGGGAGGAACACTGAAGCTTTCTTT
D gene: -
clone size: -
J gene: TRBJ1-1
V gene: TRBV5-1

CDR3 protein: CASSRAGSTEAFF
CDR3 DNA: TGTGCCAGCAGCCGGGCCGGCAGTACTGAAGCTTTCTTT
D gene: -
clone size: -
J gene: TRBJ1-1
V gene: TRBV14

CDR3 protein: CASSRGTGVVQPQHF
CDR3 DNA: TGCGCCAGCAGTCGGGGGACAGGGGTCGTTCAGCCCCAGCATTTT
D gene: TRBD1
clone size: -
J gene: TRBJ1-5
V gene: TRBV23-1

CDR3 protein: CASSDWGTDTQYF
CDR3 DNA: TGTGCCAGCAGTGATTGGGGCACAGATACGCAGTATTTT
D gene: -
clone size: -
J gene: TRBJ2-3
V gene: TRBV2

CDR3 protein: CASSAFWEAGGGEQYF
CDR3 DNA: TGTGCCAGCAGCGCCTTCTGGGAGGCGGGAGGTGGAGAGCAGTACTTC
D gene: TRBD2
clone size: -
J gene: TRBJ2-7
V gene: TRBV2

CDR3 protein: CASSLYWAGGTVETDTQYF
CDR3 DNA: TGTGCCAGCAGCTTATATTGGGCGGGAGGAACGGTAGAGACAGATACGCAGTATTTT
D gene: TRBD2
clone size: -
J gene: TRBJ2-3
V gene: TRBV7-9

CDR3 protein: CAWSIPENYEQFF
CDR3 DNA: TGTGCCTGGAGTATACCGGAGAATTATGAGCAGTTCTTC
D gene: -
clone size: -
J gene: TRBJ2-1
V gene: TRBV30

CDR3 protein: CAWGQGTNTEAFF
CDR3 DNA: TGTGCCTGGGGACAGGGTACGAACACTGAAGCTTTCTTT
D gene: TRBD1
clone size: -
J gene: TRBJ1-1
V gene: TRBV30

CDR3 protein: CASRGAGLFRSGYTF
CDR3 DNA: TGTGCCAGCAGGGGGGCCGGGCTGTTTCGGAGTGGCTACACCTTC
D gene: -
clone size: -
J gene: TRBJ1-2
V gene: TRBV27

CDR3 protein: CASSEQGLRNYGYTF
CDR3 DNA: TGTGCCAGCAGTGAACAGGGGCTTCGGAACTATGGCTACACCTTC
D gene: -
clone size: -
J gene: TRBJ1-2
V gene: TRBV2

CDR3 protein: CASSSSQVGGADTQYF
CDR3 DNA: TGTGCCAGCAGCTCCTCCCAGGTTGGGGGAGCAGATACGCAGTATTTT
D gene: -
clone size: -
J gene: TRBJ2-3
V gene: TRBV7-9

CDR3 protein: CASSDSTRLAGYTF
CDR3 DNA: TGTGCCAGCAGTGACTCGACACGACTGGCTGGCTACACCTTC
D gene: -
clone size: -
J gene: TRBJ1-2
V gene: TRBV6-4

CDR3 protein: CSVSGGGSYNEQFF
CDR3 DNA: TGCAGCGTTTCTGGGGGGGGCTCCTACAATGAGCAGTTCTTC
D gene: TRBD2
clone size: -
J gene: TRBJ2-1
V gene: TRBV29-1

CDR3 protein: CSVEDRARVFF
CDR3 DNA: TGCAGCGTTGAAGATCGGGCCAGGGTTTTCTTT
D gene: -
clone size: once
J gene: TRBJ1-1
V gene: TRBV29-1

CDR3 protein: CASSFSGGETQYF
CDR3 DNA: TGTGCCAGCAGTTTTAGCGGGGGGGAGACCCAGTACTTC
D gene: TRBD2
clone size: once
J gene: TRBJ2-5
V gene: TRBV27

CDR3 protein: CASSKQGAGTEAFF
CDR3 DNA: TGTGCCAGTAGTAAACAGGGGGCTGGGACTGAAGCTTTCTTT
D gene: TRBD1
clone size: -
J gene: TRBJ1-1
V gene: TRBV19

CDR3 protein: CASSQEQRGFSNNSPLHF
CDR3 DNA: TGTGCCAGCAGCCAAGAGCAAAGGGGATTCTCAAATAATTCACCCCTCCACTTT
D gene: -
clone size: -
J gene: TRBJ1-6
V gene: TRBV4-2

CDR3 protein: CASSPDQTQYF
CDR3 DNA: TGTGCCAGCAGTCCCGACCAGACCCAGTACTTC
D gene: -
clone size: -
J gene: TRBJ2-5
V gene: TRBV6-1

CDR3 protein: CASSLDGGFRGEQFF
CDR3 DNA: TGTGCCAGCAGCTTAGATGGGGGCTTTCGGGGTGAGCAGTTCTTC
D gene: -
clone size: -
J gene: TRBJ2-1
V gene: TRBV7-2

CDR3 protein: CASSLGTYNSPLHF
CDR3 DNA: TGTGCCAGCAGCTTGGGGACATATAATTCACCCCTCCACTTT
D gene: -
clone size: -
J gene: TRBJ1-6
V gene: TRBV7-2

CDR3 protein: CASSPSQDSYGYTF
CDR3 DNA: TGTGCCAGCTCACCCTCCCAGGACAGCTATGGCTACACCTTC
D gene: -
clone size: -
J gene: TRBJ1-2
V gene: TRBV18

CDR3 protein: CASTTDIRPGYTF
CDR3 DNA: TGTGCCAGCACCACGGACATACGGCCCGGCTACACCTTC
D gene: -
clone size: few
J gene: TRBJ1-2
V gene: TRBV28

CDR3 protein: CASSLGQPTDTQYF
CDR3 DNA: TGTGCCAGCAGTTTAGGACAGCCCACAGATACGCAGTATTTT
D gene: -
clone size: few
J gene: TRBJ2-3
V gene: TRBV6-5

CDR3 protein: CASSLSSEGVYEQYF
CDR3 DNA: TGTGCCAGCAGCTTGTCCAGCGAGGGCGTCTACGAGCAGTACTTC
D gene: -
clone size: -
J gene: TRBJ2-7
V gene: TRBV5-4

CDR3 protein: CASSGSYEQYF
CDR3 DNA: TGCGCCAGCAGCGGGAGTTACGAGCAGTACTTC
D gene: -
clone size: -
J gene: TRBJ2-7
V gene: TRBV5-1